These 3 T cell receptor beta chains came from one sample sequenced in a study of T cells in Graves' hyperthyroidism and ophthalmopathy. RNA transcripts gave rise to amplified TCR beta CDR3 regions. Initially, a first-round RT-PCR of the TCR CDR3 employed the HTBI primer set. Using its own MiXCR run on the multiplex PCR reads, TCRdb lists one record per CDR3 protein. The data show around 620,000 distinct CDR3 sequences, 14% seen once. The sample taken for sequencing was blood. These receptors were obtained from a woman aged 18-35 years with Graves' ophthalmopathy.

This clonotype appeared a few times. J is TRBJ2-5 and V is TRBV27; 10 nucleotides line up with TRBD1. CDR1 is MNHEY, CDR2 SMNVEV, per germline (reference sequence). J lost 2 bases, V lost 3 bases, and 12 bases had no gene match. The CDR3 spans 18 residues. CDR3 DNA sequence: TGTGCCAGCAGTTTCTCATCGCGGGGACAGGGGTATCAAGAGACCCAGTACTTC. Protein sequence: CASSFSSRGQGYQETQYF.

This clonotype appeared many times. V and J are TRBV28 and TRBJ1-1; no definite D call. Trimming took 6 bases from V and 1 from J, leaving 9 bases between them. The CDR3 runs 13 residues. Germline lookup yields CDR1 MDHEN and CDR2 SYDVKM. The CDR3 reads CASSLTRNTEAFF. The DNA of the CDR3 is TGTGCCAGCAGCCTCACGAGGAACACTGAAGCTTTCTTT.

At least ten counts were recorded for this clonotype. This rearrangement joins TRBV20-1 to TRBJ2-7; 11 bases agree with TRBD2. Germline V lookup: CDR1 DFQATT, CDR2 SNEGSKA (reference sequence). With V trimmed by 3 bases and J by 4 bases, 11 bases remained unmatched. This CDR3 has 16 amino acids. The CDR3 bases are TGCAGTGCTAGCCACGGTTCGGGGACTAGCGGTTACGAGCAGTACTTC. This sequence encodes CSASHGSGTSGYEQYF.